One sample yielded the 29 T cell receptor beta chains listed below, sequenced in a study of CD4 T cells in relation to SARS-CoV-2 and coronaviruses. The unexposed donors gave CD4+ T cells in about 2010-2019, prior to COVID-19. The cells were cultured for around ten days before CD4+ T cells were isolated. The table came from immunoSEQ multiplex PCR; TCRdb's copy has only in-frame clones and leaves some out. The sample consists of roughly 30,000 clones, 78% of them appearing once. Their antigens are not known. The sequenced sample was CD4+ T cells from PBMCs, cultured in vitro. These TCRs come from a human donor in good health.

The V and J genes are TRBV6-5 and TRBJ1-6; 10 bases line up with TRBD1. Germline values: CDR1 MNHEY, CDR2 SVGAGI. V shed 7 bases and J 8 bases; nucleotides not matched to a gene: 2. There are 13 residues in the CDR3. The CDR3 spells CASIDRGHSPLHF. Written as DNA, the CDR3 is TGTGCCAGCATCGACAGGGGGCATTCACCCCTCCACTTT.

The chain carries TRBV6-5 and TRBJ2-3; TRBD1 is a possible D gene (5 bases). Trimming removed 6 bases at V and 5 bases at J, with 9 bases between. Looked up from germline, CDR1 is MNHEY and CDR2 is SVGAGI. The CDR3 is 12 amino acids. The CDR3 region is CASSLDRDTQYF. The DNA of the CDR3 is TGTGCCAGCAGCTTAGACAGAGATACGCAGTATTTT.

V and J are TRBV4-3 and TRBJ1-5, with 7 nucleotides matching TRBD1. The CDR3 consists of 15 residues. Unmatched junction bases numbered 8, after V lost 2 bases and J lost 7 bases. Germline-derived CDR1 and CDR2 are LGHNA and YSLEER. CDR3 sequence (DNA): TGCGCCAGCAGCCAACAGGGGGGTTCAGGGCAGCCCCAGCATTTT. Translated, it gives CASSQQGGSGQPQHF.

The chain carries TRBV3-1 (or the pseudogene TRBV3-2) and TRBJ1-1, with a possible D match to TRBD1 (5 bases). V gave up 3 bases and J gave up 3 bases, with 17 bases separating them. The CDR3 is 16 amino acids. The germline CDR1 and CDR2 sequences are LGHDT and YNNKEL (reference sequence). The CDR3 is CASSQTIGRGHTEAFF. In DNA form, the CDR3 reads TGTGCCAGCAGCCAGACCATTGGGAGGGGCCACACTGAAGCTTTCTTT.

CDR3 amino acids: CASSPPGSRGDIQYF. CDR3 in DNA: TGTGCCAGCTCACCACCAGGGTCTCGAGGGGACATTCAGTACTTC. The chain links TRBV18 to TRBJ2-4; D tentatively fits TRBD1 or TRBD2 (5 bases each). The V gene lost 0 bases and the J gene lost 8 bases, with 14 bases spanning the gap. The CDR3 has 15 amino acids. Germline V lookup: CDR1 KGHSH, CDR2 LQKENI.

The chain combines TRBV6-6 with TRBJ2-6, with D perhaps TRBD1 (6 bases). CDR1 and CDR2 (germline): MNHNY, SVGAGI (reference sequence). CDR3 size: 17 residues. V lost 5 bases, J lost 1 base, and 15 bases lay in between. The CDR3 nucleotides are TGTGCCAGCAGTCTCGAGGGACACCGTTCTGGGGCCAACGTCCTGACTTTC. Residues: CASSLEGHRSGANVLTF.

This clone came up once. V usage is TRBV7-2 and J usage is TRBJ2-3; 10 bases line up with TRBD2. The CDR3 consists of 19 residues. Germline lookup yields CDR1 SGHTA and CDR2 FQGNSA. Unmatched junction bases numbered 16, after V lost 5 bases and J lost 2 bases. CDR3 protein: CASSPPSGRGGRPTDTQYF. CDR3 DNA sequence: TGTGCCAGCAGCCCACCTAGCGGGAGAGGCGGAAGACCCACAGATACGCAGTATTTT.

In DNA, the CDR3 is TGTGCCAGCAGCGACCCGGGACAGGGGGGTAGCAATCAGCCCCAGCATTTT. It translates to CASSDPGQGGSNQPQHF. This chain connects TRBV5-8 to TRBJ1-5, with 11 bases matching TRBD1. The CDR3 covers 17 residues. The V segment lost 4 bases and the J segment 0 bases; nucleotides outside the gene matches: 6. CDR1 is SGHTS and CDR2 is YDEGEE in the germline V gene. The full variable domain, completed using reference TRBV5-8 and TRBJ1-5, is EAGVTQSPTHLIKTRGQQATLRCSPISGHTSVYWYQQALGLGLQFLLWYDEGEERNRGNFPPRFSGRQFPNYSSELNVNALELEDSALYLCASSDPGQGGSNQPQHFGDGTRLSIL.

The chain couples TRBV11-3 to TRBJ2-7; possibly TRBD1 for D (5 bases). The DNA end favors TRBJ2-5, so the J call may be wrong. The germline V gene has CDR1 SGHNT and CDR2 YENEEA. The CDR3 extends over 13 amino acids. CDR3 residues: CASSSLATGTQYF. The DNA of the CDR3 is TGTGCCAGCAGCTCACTGGCTACAGGGACCCAGTACTTC.

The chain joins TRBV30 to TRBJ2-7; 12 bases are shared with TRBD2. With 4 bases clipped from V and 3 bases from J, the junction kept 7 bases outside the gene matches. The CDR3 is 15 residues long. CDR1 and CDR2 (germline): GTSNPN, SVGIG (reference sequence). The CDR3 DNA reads TGTGCCTGGACTAAGGGACTAGCGGGCCACTACGAGCAGTACTTC. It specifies CAWTKGLAGHYEQYF.

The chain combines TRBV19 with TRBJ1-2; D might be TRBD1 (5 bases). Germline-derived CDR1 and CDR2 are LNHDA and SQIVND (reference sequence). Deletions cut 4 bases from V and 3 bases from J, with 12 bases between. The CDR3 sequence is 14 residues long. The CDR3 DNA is TGTGCCAGTAGTACCGACAGTAGATACTATGGCTACACCTTC. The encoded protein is CASSTDSRYYGYTF.

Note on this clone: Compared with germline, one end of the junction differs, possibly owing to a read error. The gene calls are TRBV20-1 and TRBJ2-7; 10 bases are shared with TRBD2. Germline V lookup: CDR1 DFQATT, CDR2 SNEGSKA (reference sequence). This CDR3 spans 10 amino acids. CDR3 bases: TGCAGTGCTAATACCGGGACTAGCGTTTTC. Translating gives CSANTGTSVF.

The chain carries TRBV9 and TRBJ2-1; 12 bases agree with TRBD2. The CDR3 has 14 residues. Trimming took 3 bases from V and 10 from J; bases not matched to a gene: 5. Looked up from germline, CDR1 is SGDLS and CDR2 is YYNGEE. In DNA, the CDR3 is TGTGCCAGCAGCGCTAGCGGGAGGGCCGGGGAGCAGTTCTTC. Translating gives CASSASGRAGEQFF.

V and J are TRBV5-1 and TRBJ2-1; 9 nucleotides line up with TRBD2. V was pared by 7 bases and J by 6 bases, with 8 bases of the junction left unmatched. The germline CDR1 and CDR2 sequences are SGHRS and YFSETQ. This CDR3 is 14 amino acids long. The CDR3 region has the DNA TGCGCCAGCGAAACCGGGACTAGCACCAATGAGCAGTTCTTC. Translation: CASETGTSTNEQFF.

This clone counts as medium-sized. CDR3 DNA: TGTGCCAGCAGTGAAGCAGGTTCCGTGAGTTATCTGAGGCCAGATACGCAGTATTTT. Translated: CASSEAGSVSYLRPDTQYF. V gene TRBV6-1 combines with J gene TRBJ2-3; D unresolved. Germline CDR1 and CDR2: MNHNS and SASEGT. V was cut by 0 bases and J by 4 bases, with 23 bases left in between. The CDR3 consists of 19 residues.

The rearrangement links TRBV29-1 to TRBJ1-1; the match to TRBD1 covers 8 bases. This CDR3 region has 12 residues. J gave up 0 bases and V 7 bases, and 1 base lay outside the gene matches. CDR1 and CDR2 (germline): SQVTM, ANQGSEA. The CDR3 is CSAGQVNTEAFF. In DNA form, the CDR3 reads TGCAGCGCGGGACAGGTGAACACTGAAGCTTTCTTT.

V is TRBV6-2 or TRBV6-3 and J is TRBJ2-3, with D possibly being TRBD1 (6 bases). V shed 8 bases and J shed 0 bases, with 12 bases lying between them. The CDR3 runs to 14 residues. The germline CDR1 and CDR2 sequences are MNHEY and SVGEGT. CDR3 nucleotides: TGTGCCAGCGGCCAGGGGCGTAGCACAGATACGCAGTATTTT. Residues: CASGQGRSTDTQYF.

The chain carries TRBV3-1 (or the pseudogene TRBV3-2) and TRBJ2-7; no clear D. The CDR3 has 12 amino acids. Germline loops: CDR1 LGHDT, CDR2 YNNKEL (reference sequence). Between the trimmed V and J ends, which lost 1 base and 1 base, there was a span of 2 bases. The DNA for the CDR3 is TGTGCCAGCAGCCAAGTTTCCTACGAGCAGTACTTC. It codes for CASSQVSYEQYF.

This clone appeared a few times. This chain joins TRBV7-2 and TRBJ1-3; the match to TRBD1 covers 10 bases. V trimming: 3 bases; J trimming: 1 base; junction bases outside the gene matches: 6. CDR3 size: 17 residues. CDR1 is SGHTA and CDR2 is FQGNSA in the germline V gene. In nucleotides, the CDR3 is TGTGCCAGCAGCTTTCCTCCGGGACAGGGGTCTGGAAACACCATATATTTT. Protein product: CASSFPPGQGSGNTIYF.

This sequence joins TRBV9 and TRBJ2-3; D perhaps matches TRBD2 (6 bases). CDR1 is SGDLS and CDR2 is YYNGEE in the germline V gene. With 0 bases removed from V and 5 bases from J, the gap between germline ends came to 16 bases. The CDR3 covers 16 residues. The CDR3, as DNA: TGTGCCAGCAGCGTAGCGGGAGCTGCGGGTGTAGATACGCAGTATTTT. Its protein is CASSVAGAAGVDTQYF.

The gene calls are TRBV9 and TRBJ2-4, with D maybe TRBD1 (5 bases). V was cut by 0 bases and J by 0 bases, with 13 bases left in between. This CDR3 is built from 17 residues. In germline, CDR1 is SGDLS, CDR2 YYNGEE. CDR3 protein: CASSVGGRVLAKNIQYF. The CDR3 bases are TGTGCCAGCAGCGTAGGTGGCAGGGTATTAGCCAAAAACATTCAGTACTTC.

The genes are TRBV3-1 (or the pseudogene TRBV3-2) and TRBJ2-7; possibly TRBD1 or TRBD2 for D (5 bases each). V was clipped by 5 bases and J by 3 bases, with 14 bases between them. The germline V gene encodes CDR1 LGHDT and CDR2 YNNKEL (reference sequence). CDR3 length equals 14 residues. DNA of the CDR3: TGTGCCAGCAGCATGGGACGGGGCAGCTACGAGCAGTACTTC. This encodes CASSMGRGSYEQYF.

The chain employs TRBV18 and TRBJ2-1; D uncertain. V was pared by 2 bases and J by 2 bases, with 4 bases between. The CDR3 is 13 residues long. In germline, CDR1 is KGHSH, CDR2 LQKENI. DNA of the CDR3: TGTGCCAGCTCACCAGCTACCTACAATGAGCAGTTCTTC. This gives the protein CASSPATYNEQFF. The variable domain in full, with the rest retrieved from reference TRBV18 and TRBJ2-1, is NAGVMQNPRHLVRRRGQEARLRCSPMKGHSHVYWYRQLPEEGLKFMVYLQKENIIDESGMPKERFSAEFPKEGPSILRIQQVVRGDSAAYFCASSPATYNEQFFGPGTRLTVL.

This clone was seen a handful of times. The DNA of the CDR3 is TGTGCCAGCAGCCAACACCAGGGGCTAACCTACGAGCAGTACTTC. Its translation is CASSQHQGLTYEQYF. The genes are TRBV3-1 (or the pseudogene TRBV3-2) and TRBJ2-7, with D maybe TRBD1 (6 bases). V shed 2 bases and J shed 2 bases, with 13 bases lying between them. Germline CDR1 is LGHDT and CDR2 is YNNKEL (reference sequence). The CDR3 covers 15 residues.

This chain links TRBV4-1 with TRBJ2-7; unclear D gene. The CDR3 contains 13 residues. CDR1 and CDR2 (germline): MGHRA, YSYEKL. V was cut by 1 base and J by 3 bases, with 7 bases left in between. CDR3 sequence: CASSQGRDYEQYF. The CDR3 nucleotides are TGCGCCAGCAGCCAAGGTAGGGACTACGAGCAGTACTTC.

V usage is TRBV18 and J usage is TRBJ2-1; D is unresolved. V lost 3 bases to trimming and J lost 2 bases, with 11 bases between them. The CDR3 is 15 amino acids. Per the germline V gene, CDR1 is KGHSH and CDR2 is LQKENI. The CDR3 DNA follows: TGTGCCAGCTCACCCTCGCTAGATACCTACAATGAGCAGTTCTTC. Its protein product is CASSPSLDTYNEQFF.

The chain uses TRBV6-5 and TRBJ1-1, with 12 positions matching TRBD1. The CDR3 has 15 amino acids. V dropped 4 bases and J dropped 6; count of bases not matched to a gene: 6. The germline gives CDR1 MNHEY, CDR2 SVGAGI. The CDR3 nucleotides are TGTGCCAGCAGTTGGGGGACAGGGGGCGCTTCTGAAGCTTTCTTT. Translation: CASSWGTGGASEAFF.

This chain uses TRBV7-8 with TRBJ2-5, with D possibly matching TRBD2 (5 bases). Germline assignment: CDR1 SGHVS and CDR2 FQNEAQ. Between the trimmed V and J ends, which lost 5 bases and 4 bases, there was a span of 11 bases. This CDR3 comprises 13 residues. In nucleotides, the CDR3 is TGTGCCAGCAGCGCCGATACTAGAGAGACCCAGTACTTC. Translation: CASSADTRETQYF.

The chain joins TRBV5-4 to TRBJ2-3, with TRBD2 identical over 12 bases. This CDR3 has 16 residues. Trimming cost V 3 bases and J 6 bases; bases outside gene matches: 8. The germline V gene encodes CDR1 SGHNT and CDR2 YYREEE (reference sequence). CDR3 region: CASSSGTSGFMDTQYF. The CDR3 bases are TGTGCCAGCAGCTCAGGGACTAGCGGGTTCATGGATACGCAGTATTTT.